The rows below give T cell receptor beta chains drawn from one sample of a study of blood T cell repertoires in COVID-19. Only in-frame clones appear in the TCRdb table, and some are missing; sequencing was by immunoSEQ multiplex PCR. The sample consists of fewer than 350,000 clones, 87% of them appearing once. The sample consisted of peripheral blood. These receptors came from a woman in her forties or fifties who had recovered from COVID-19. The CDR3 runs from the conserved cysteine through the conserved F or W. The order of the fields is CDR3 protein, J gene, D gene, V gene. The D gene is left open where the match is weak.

CASSAQVNTEAFF,TRBJ1-1,.,TRBV2
CAWSAGIQETQYF,TRBJ2-5,.,TRBV30
CASSQGTATPGTQYF,TRBJ2-3,.,TRBV4-3
CASRPGQGEQEKLFF,TRBJ1-4,TRBD1,TRBV28
CASSPAGLREQYF,TRBJ2-7,.,TRBV18
CASRKVAGNSGANVLTF,TRBJ2-6,.,TRBV25-1
CASSTGQPYEQYF,TRBJ2-7,.,TRBV6-6
CASSLGNRASYEQYF,TRBJ2-7,.,TRBV7-2
CASTLRETDTQYF,TRBJ2-3,.,TRBV27
CSVGQEANYGYTF,TRBJ1-2,.,TRBV29-1
CAISLGTALWGYTF,TRBJ1-2,TRBD1,TRBV10-3
CATSAPTGGLGYEQYF,TRBJ2-7,TRBD1,TRBV24-1
CASSLMAGTSYEQYF,TRBJ2-7,.,TRBV7-3
CASSLAGGRKETQYF,TRBJ2-5,TRBD2,TRBV28
CAIPSGRGNEQFF,TRBJ2-1,TRBD2,TRBV28
CATSDRRQGIEKLFF,TRBJ1-4,TRBD1,TRBV24-1
CASSPQGRGAQHF,TRBJ1-5,TRBD1,TRBV27
CASSSFSTEAFF,TRBJ1-1,.,TRBV6-2/TRBV6-3
CASSIPGQQETQYF,TRBJ2-5,TRBD1,TRBV19
CATRGDRDTDTQYF,TRBJ2-3,TRBD1,TRBV24-1
CSVAGSANEKLFF,TRBJ1-4,.,TRBV29-1
CASSSKGLAGGYQETQYF,TRBJ2-5,TRBD2,TRBV6-2/TRBV6-3
CASSPLFHEQYF,TRBJ2-7,.,TRBV5-8
CASSPGVNTGELFF,TRBJ2-2,.,TRBV28
CASSLGSGYPYEQYF,TRBJ2-7,TRBD2,TRBV7-8
CASSEQGKGAYEQYF,TRBJ2-7,.,TRBV5-1
CASSTAGGAINGYTF,TRBJ1-2,.,TRBV19
CASSSGARTGEETQYF,TRBJ2-5,TRBD1,TRBV7-3
CASSLTSGDYNEQFF,TRBJ2-1,TRBD2,TRBV11-2
CASTDLGRTQLRQQYF,TRBJ2-7,.,TRBV13
CASSFSGGDTGELFF,TRBJ2-2,TRBD1,TRBV7-9
CASSTRTGSYEQYF,TRBJ2-7,TRBD1,TRBV3-1/TRBV3-2
CASRKGQSSGNTIYF,TRBJ1-3,TRBD1,TRBV7-6
CASSLRSQAYEAFF,TRBJ1-1,.,TRBV7-2
CASSLQQRAVSYNEQFF,TRBJ2-1,.,TRBV11-2
CASSKGYRGETQYF,TRBJ2-5,TRBD1,TRBV19
CASSQVWTSEETQYF,TRBJ2-5,TRBD2,TRBV3-1/TRBV3-2
CASSPLTSSEQYF,TRBJ2-7,TRBD2,TRBV7-2
CSASLDTDTQYF,TRBJ2-3,.,TRBV20-1
CSVDGTSGGTDTQYF,TRBJ2-3,TRBD2,TRBV29-1
CASSLFSADTQYF,TRBJ2-3,.,TRBV7-9
CASSTAQGSGGRNTQYF,TRBJ2-3,TRBD2,TRBV19
CASSPQGSNQPQHF,TRBJ1-5,.,TRBV11-2
CASSLLGTGPTDTQYF,TRBJ2-3,TRBD1,TRBV5-1
CASSLFGQGVVWETQYF,TRBJ2-5,TRBD1,TRBV7-2
CASSRGALQETQYF,TRBJ2-5,.,TRBV7-9
CASSVAVNTEAFF,TRBJ1-1,.,TRBV9
CSASSGGNTGELFF,TRBJ2-2,TRBD2,TRBV20-1
CAWSHIAEQFF,TRBJ2-1,.,TRBV30
CASSLETGWGETQYF,TRBJ2-5,TRBD1,TRBV11-2
CASMGQSYEQYF,TRBJ2-7,.,TRBV28
CASSLDVGVKPSGYTF,TRBJ1-2,.,TRBV5-4